This TCR beta chain came from a study of human T cells and chemical hapten exposure. The sample's time point: pre-sensitization, week 0. Treatment specified: therapeutic diphenylcyclopropenone sensitization with weekly scalp DPC. TCRdb used MiXCR to reprocess the RACE reads, holding one entry per CDR3 protein. The sample contains approximately 60,000 distinct CDR3 sequences, about 11% of which appear only once. Trimming removed 3 bases at V and 10 bases at J, with 13 bases between. The CDR3 contains 13 residues. The chain couples TRBV12-3 or TRBV12-4 to TRBJ2-1; no firm D call. The sequenced sample was whole blood, obtained in connection with sensitization to the hapten diphenylcyclopropenone (DPC). This sequence originates from a woman aged 40 to 49 with alopecia areata. Some clones in this sample may be carry-over from other donors' samples. DNA of the CDR3: TGTGCCAGCAGTTTTATCCGTGGGGTGGAGCAGTTCTTC. It codes for CASSFIRGVEQFF.